The present entry profiles one T cell receptor beta chain with its context. The sample is drawn from a study of blood T cell repertoires in COVID-19. Study-wide background: The cDNA or gDNA used as material had been derived from T cells, B-cell-depleted T cells, or PBMCs.

Germline CDR1 and CDR2: MNHEY and SMNVEV (reference sequence). The CDR3 consists of 14 residues. The V gene end was trimmed by 1 base and the J gene end by 5 bases; junction bases not matched to a gene: 4. In the authors' workflow: The assay estimated nucleated cells by amplifying reference gene primers. Only in-frame clones appear in the TCRdb table, and some are missing; sequencing was by immunoSEQ multiplex PCR. V and J calls and clone size are copied from that table; D and trimming were computed from the DNA. The sample shows about 150,000 clones, around 80% of them seen only once. What was sequenced was PBMCs or T cells enriched from blood (not recorded which). The receptor comes from a man between 50 and 59 years old who had recovered from COVID-19. J is TRBJ1-1 and V is TRBV27; 7 nucleotides line up with TRBD1. CDR3 in amino acids: CASSLYRGWTEAFF. For the CDR3, the DNA is TGTGCCAGCAGTTTATACAGGGGTTGGACTGAAGCTTTCTTT.